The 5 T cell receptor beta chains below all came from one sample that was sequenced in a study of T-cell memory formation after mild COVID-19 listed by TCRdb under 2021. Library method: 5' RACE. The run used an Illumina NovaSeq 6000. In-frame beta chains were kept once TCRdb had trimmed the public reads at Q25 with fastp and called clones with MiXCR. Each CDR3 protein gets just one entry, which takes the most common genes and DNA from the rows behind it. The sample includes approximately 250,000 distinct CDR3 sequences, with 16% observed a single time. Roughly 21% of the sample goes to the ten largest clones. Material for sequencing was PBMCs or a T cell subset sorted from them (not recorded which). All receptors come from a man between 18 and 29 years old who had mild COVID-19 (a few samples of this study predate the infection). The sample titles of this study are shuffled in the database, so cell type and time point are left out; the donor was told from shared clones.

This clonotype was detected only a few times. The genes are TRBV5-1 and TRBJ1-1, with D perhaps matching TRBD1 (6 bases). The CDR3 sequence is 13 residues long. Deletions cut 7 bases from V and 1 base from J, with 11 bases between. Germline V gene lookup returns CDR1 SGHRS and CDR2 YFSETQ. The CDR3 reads CASDQTGNTEAFF. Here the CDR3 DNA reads TGCGCCAGCGACCAGACAGGGAACACTGAAGCTTTCTTT.

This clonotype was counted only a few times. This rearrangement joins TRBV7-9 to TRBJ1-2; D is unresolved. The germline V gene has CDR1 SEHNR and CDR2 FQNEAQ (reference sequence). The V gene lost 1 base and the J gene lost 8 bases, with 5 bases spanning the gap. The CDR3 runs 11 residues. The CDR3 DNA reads TGTGCCAGCAGCTTAGTCCGGGGCTACACCTTC. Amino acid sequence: CASSLVRGYTF.

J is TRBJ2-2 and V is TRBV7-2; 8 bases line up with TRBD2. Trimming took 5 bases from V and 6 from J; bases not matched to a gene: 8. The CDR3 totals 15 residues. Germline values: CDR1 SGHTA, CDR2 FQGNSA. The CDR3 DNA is TGTGCCAGCAGCCCCGGGACTAGAAGTTCCGGGGAGCTGTTTTTT. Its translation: CASSPGTRSSGELFF.

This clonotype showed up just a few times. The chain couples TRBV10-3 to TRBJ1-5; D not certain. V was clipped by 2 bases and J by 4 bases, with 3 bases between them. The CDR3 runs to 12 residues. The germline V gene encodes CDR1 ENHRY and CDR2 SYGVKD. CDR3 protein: CAISEGNQPQHF. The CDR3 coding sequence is TGTGCCATCAGTGAGGGTAATCAGCCCCAGCATTTT.

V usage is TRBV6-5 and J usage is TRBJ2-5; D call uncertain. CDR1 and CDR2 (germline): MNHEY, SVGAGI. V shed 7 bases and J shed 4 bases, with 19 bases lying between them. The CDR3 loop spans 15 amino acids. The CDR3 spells CASKAIGDLGETQYF. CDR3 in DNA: TGTGCCAGCAAGGCCATTGGGGATTTAGGAGAGACCCAGTACTTC.